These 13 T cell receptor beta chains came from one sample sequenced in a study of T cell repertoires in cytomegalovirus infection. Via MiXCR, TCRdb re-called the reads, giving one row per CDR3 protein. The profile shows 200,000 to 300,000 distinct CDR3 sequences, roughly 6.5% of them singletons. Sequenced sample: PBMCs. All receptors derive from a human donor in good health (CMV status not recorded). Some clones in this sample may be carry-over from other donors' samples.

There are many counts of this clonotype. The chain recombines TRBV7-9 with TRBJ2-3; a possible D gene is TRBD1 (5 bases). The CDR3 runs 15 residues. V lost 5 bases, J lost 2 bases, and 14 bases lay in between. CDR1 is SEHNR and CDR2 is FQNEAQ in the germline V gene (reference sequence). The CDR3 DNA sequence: TGTGCCAGCAGCGAGACTTTAGGGGACACAGATACGCAGTATTTT. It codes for CASSETLGDTDTQYF.

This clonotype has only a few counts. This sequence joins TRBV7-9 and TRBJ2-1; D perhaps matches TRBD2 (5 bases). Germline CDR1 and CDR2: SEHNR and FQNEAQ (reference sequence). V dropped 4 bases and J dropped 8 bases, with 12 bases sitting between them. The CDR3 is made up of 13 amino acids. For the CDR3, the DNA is TGTGCCAGCAGCTCTATCTTGAGGGATGAGCAGTTCTTC. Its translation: CASSSILRDEQFF.

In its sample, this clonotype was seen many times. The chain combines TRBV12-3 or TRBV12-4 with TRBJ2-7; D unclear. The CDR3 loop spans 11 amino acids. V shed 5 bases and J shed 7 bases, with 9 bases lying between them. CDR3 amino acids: CASSILGEQYF. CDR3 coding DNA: TGTGCCAGCAGTATACTTGGGGAGCAGTACTTC.

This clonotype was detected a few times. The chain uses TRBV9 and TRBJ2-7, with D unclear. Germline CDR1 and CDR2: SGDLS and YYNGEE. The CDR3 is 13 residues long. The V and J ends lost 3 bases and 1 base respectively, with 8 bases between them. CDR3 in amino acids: CASSAPRSYEQYF. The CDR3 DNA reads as TGTGCCAGCAGCGCACCCCGATCCTACGAGCAGTACTTC. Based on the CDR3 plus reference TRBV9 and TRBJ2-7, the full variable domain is DSGVTQTPKHLITATGQRVTLRCSPRSGDLSVYWYQQSLDQGLQFLIQYYNGEERAKGNILERFSAQQFPDLHSELNLSSLELGDSALYFCASSAPRSYEQYFGPGTRLTVT.

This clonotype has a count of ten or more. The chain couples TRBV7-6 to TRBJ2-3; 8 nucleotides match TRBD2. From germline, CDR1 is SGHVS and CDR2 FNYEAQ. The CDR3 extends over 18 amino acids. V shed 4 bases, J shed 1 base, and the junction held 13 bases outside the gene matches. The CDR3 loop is CASSYNPAGVRRTDTQYF. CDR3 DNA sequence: TGTGCCAGCAGCTATAATCCAGCGGGGGTACGCCGCACAGATACGCAGTATTTT.

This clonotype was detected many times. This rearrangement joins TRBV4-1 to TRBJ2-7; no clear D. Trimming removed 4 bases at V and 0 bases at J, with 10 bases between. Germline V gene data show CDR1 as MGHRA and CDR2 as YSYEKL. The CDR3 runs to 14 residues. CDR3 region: CASSRLLSSYEQYF. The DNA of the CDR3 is TGCGCCAGCAGCCGACTCCTGAGCTCCTACGAGCAGTACTTC.

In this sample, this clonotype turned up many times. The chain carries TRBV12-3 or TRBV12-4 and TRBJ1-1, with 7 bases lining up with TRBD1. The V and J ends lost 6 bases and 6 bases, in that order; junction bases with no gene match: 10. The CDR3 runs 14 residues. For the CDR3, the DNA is TGTGCCAGCAGCCCGTGGACAGGCAGCTCTGAAGCTTTCTTT. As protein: CASSPWTGSSEAFF.

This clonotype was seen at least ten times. This CDR3 reads CASSYEEGLVGYTF. In nucleotides, the CDR3 is TGTGCCAGCAGTTACGAGGAGGGGCTGGTTGGCTACACCTTC. The chain is built from TRBV6-6 and TRBJ1-2, with TRBD1 as a possible D gene (5 bases). The V gene lost 2 bases and the J gene lost 7 bases, with 14 bases spanning the gap. Germline V gives CDR1 MNHNY, CDR2 SVGAGI (reference sequence). The CDR3 runs to 14 residues.

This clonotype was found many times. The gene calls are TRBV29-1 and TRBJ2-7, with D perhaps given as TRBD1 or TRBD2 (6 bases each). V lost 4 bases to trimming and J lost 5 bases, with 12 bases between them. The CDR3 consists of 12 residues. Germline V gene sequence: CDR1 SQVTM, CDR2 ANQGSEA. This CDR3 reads CSVGGGPNEQYF. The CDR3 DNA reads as TGCAGCGTTGGAGGGGGGCCTAACGAGCAGTACTTC.

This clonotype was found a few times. The CDR3 DNA reads TGCAGTGCTACAGGGATCTCTGGAAACACCATATATTTT. It yields the protein CSATGISGNTIYF. V and J are TRBV20-1 and TRBJ1-3, with a possible D match to TRBD1 (5 bases). Germline V gene lookup returns CDR1 DFQATT and CDR2 SNEGSKA (reference sequence). The CDR3 length is 13 residues. V gave up 4 bases and J gave up 0 bases, with 7 bases separating them.

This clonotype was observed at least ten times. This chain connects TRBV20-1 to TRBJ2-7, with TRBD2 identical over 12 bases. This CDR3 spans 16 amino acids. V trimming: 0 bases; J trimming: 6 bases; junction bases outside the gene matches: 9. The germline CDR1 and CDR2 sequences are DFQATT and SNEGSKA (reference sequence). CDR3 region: CSARDLAGGLMGEQYF. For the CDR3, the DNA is TGCAGTGCTAGAGACCTAGCGGGGGGGCTAATGGGCGAGCAGTACTTC.

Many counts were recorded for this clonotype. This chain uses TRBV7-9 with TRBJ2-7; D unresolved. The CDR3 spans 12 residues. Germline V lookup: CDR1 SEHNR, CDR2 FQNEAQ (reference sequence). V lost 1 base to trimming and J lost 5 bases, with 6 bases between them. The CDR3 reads CASSLVADEQYF. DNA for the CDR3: TGTGCCAGCAGCTTAGTGGCAGACGAGCAGTACTTC.

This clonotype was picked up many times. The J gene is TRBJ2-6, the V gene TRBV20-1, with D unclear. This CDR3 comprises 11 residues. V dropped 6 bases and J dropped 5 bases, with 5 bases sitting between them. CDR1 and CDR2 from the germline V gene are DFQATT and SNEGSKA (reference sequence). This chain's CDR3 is CSALWANVLTF. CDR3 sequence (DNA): TGCAGTGCCCTATGGGCCAACGTCCTGACTTTC.